This T cell receptor (beta chain) was found in a study of T cell responses to AZD1222 COVID-19 vaccine. Points from the study as a whole: Clonal diversity was possibly underestimated, and the donors were mostly white British, with more females. Spike-specific TCR breadth and depth rose after two AZD1222 doses.

V was clipped by 0 bases and J by 8 bases, with 13 bases between them. Germline V gene data show CDR1 as LNHNV and CDR2 as YYDKDF (reference sequence). This CDR3 has 14 residues. With regard to this clone: Its antigen is currently unknown.

Measured with immunoSEQ multiplex PCR; TCRdb has only the in-frame clones, and not every one. This repertoire shows around 120,000 clones, about 93% found once; its top ten account for more than 2%. The receptor was derived from an adult in good health. This sample comprised peripheral blood, obtained on day 0 of AZD1222 vaccination. The gene calls are TRBV15 and TRBJ1-2; no clear D gene. CDR3 nucleotides: TGTGCCACCAGCAGAGATTTCCCCCAAGAAGGCTACACCTTC. It is translated as CATSRDFPQEGYTF.